Following are 28 T cell receptor beta chains from one sample sequenced in a study of Graves' ophthalmopathy and Graves' hyperthyroidism. The sequenced template was RNA, covering the TCR beta CDR3 region. The workflow started with a first-round RT-PCR run with HTBI primers and then moved on to a second-round multiplex PCR. From the multiplex PCR reads, TCRdb called clonotypes with MiXCR, one entry per CDR3 protein. The sample has 680,000 or so distinct CDR3 sequences, around a fifth seen once; the top ten hold around 6.9%. Sequenced material: peripheral blood. The receptors were gathered from a woman aged 18 to 35 with stable Graves' hyperthyroidism. Some clones in this sample may be carry-over from other donors' samples.

This clonotype was seen repeatedly, ten times or more. V is TRBV12-3 or TRBV12-4 and J is TRBJ1-5; D uncertain. The V end was cut by 3 bases, the J end by 7 bases, with 16 bases between. The CDR3 is 15 residues long. CDR3 sequence reads: CASSLVGATGQPQHF. CDR3 sequence (DNA): TGTGCCAGCAGTTTGGTTGGCGCCACGGGGCAGCCCCAGCATTTT.

The chain is built from TRBV6-1 and TRBJ1-3; TRBD1 agrees at 7 bases. V shed 8 bases, J shed 4 bases, and the junction held 11 bases outside the gene matches. CDR1 is MNHNS and CDR2 is SASEGT in the germline V gene. This CDR3 region has 15 residues. The CDR3 nucleotides are TGTGCCAGCGGGAGACAGGGAGTATCAGGAAACACCATATATTTT. This encodes CASGRQGVSGNTIYF.

This clonotype was observed at least ten times. The chain combines TRBV2 with TRBJ1-2; D call uncertain. This CDR3 has 17 residues. In germline, CDR1 is SNHLY, CDR2 FYNNEI. Trimming shortened V by 1 base and J by 0 bases, and 15 bases separated the two germline ends. The CDR3 DNA is TGTGCCAGCAGTGAAGAGGGTTACCGGAATTCTAACTATGGCTACACCTTC. Its protein is CASSEEGYRNSNYGYTF.

This clonotype appeared many times. The chain combines TRBV20-1 with TRBJ1-1, with TRBD1 as a possible D gene (5 bases). Per germline, CDR1 DFQATT and CDR2 SNEGSKA (reference sequence). This CDR3 has 12 amino acids. Deletions cut 6 bases from V and 3 bases from J, with 11 bases between. CDR3 residues: CSAPSGDTEAFF. DNA of the CDR3: TGCAGTGCCCCCTCGGGGGACACTGAAGCTTTCTTT.

This clonotype was observed many times. The conserved phenylalanine or tryptophan normally closing the CDR3 is absent here, so this likely arose from a read error. This CDR3 reads CASRNTDRGSQETQYS. The CDR3 coding sequence is TGTGCCAGCAGAAACACGGACAGGGGAAGCCAAGAGACCCAGTACTCC. The chain carries TRBV28 and TRBJ2-5; 9 bases map to TRBD1. Germline CDR1 reads MDHEN; CDR2 reads SYDVKM. Unmatched junction bases numbered 9, after V lost 6 bases and J lost 1 base. CDR3 length: 16 residues.

Ten or more counts support this clonotype. The rearrangement uses TRBV27 and TRBJ2-5; no clear D. This CDR3 contains 13 residues. Germline-derived CDR1 and CDR2 are MNHEY and SMNVEV (reference sequence). V was clipped by 8 bases and J by 4 bases, with 14 bases between them. In DNA form, the CDR3 reads TGTGCCAGCGGCTTTTCGACCCCAGAGACCCAGTACTTC. Protein: CASGFSTPETQYF.

This clonotype has only a few counts. This sequence joins TRBV9 and TRBJ1-1; 9 nucleotides line up with TRBD1. This CDR3 region has 14 residues. The V gene end was trimmed by 3 bases and the J gene end by 4 bases; junction bases not matched to a gene: 4. Germline V gene lookup returns CDR1 SGDLS and CDR2 YYNGEE. The CDR3 protein is CASSAWTGATEAFF. CDR3 coding DNA: TGTGCCAGCAGCGCCTGGACAGGGGCCACTGAAGCTTTCTTT.

This clonotype was seen many times. DNA for the CDR3: TGTGCCAGTAGTATCCTCCCTGGACTGTCATCCCCCCACTTT. Residues: CASSILPGLSSPHF. The genes are TRBV19 and TRBJ1-6; no clear D. The CDR3 runs to 14 residues. Germline lookup yields CDR1 LNHDA and CDR2 SQIVND (reference sequence). Trimming removed 3 bases at V and 18 bases at J, with 21 bases between.

This clonotype was seen only a few times. A much more abundant neighbour one base away suggests this may be a read error. The chain recombines TRBV30 with TRBJ2-7; either TRBD1 or TRBD2 may fit D (5 bases each). Deletions cut 1 base from V and 3 bases from J, with 10 bases between. Germline lookup yields CDR1 GTSNPN and CDR2 SVGIG (reference sequence). There are 13 residues in the CDR3. CDR3 coding DNA: TGTGCCTGGAGTGGGGACGGAGGCTACGAGCAGTACTTC. It encodes CAWSGDGGYEQYF.

This clonotype occurred many times. The chain employs TRBV7-2 and TRBJ2-2; 7 bases align to TRBD2. The CDR3 length is 16 residues. The ends lost 0 bases at V and 10 bases at J; junction bases unmatched: 11. CDR1 is SGHTA, CDR2 FQGNSA, per germline. The CDR3 sequence: CASSLAAAAGTMELFF. The CDR3 DNA reads as TGTGCCAGCAGCTTAGCCGCCGCGGCGGGGACTATGGAGCTGTTTTTT. The full variable domain, its missing parts supplied by reference TRBV7-2 and TRBJ2-2, is GAGVSQSPSNKVTEKGKDVELRCDPISGHTALYWYRQSLGQGLEFLIYFQGNSAPDKSGLPSDRFSAERTGGSVSTLTIQRTQQEDSAVYLCASSLAAAAGTMELFFGEGSRLTVL.

This clonotype showed up many times. V gene TRBV7-2 combines with J gene TRBJ2-3; the match to TRBD2 covers 8 bases. CDR1 and CDR2 (germline): SGHTA, FQGNSA. The CDR3 totals 19 residues. The V segment lost 2 bases and the J segment 1 base; nucleotides outside the gene matches: 14. DNA for the CDR3: TGTGCCAGCAGCTTATTTGGTCGCCTGGGGACTAGGCGCACAGATACGCAGTATTTT. This translates into CASSLFGRLGTRRTDTQYF.

The table lists this clonotype with many counts. This chain links TRBV11-1 with TRBJ2-7; D possibly corresponds to TRBD2 (7 bases). The CDR3 covers 14 residues. The germline V gene has CDR1 SGHAT and CDR2 FQDESV (reference sequence). The V gene lost 6 bases and the J gene lost 0 bases, with 12 bases spanning the gap. The CDR3 DNA reads TGTGCCAGCAGTCAAGGGGGGGGCTCCTACGAGCAGTACTTC. Translation: CASSQGGGSYEQYF.

This clonotype was seen repeatedly, ten times or more. The chain recombines TRBV29-1 with TRBJ1-2; perhaps TRBD1 as D (5 bases). Germline V gene data show CDR1 as SQVTM and CDR2 as ANQGSEA. The length of the CDR3 is 13 residues. Trimming pared 4 bases from V and 3 bases from J, leaving 12 bases between. In DNA form, the CDR3 reads TGCAGCGTTGCGGGCGGGGCTGACTATGGCTACACCTTC. This codes for CSVAGGADYGYTF. The variable domain in full, completed from reference TRBV29-1 and TRBJ1-2, reads SAVISQKPSRDICQRGTSLTIQCQVDSQVTMMFWYRQQPGQSLTLIATANQGSEATYESGFVIDKFPISRPNLTFSTLTVSNMSPEDSSIYLCSVAGGADYGYTFGSGTRLTVV.

This clonotype came up many times. The rearrangement links TRBV25-1 to TRBJ2-7, with D perhaps TRBD2 (7 bases). CDR1 MGHDK and CDR2 SYGVNS come from the germline V gene. The ends were cut back, 2 bases at V and 5 bases at J, with 16 bases in the middle. This CDR3 region has 15 residues. The CDR3 DNA is TGTGCCAGCAGTGAAGGCTTTGGGGGGGGCAACGAGCAGTACTTC. Its translation: CASSEGFGGGNEQYF.

This clonotype was counted many times. The V gene is TRBV12-3 or TRBV12-4, the J gene TRBJ2-5, with no clear D. The CDR3 extends over 18 amino acids. V was pared by 5 bases and J by 5 bases, with 27 bases between. CDR3 DNA sequence: TGTGCCAGCAGTCAATCCCGATCCAGTCCAGCTGGTGAGGAGACCCAGTACTTC. Its translation: CASSQSRSSPAGEETQYF.

This clonotype was counted many times. V gene TRBV27 combines with J gene TRBJ1-1, with TRBD1 as a possible D gene (6 bases). Germline CDR1 MNHEY, CDR2 SMNVEV (reference sequence). The CDR3 runs to 15 residues. The V and J ends lost 0 bases and 11 bases respectively, with 19 bases between them. CDR3 sequence: CASSLSQGGGGGAFF. The CDR3 DNA reads TGTGCCAGCAGTTTATCACAGGGCGGGGGGGGTGGTGCTTTCTTT.

The V and J genes are TRBV5-6 and TRBJ2-7; no definite D call. V was shortened by 5 bases and J by 5 bases, with 20 bases between the two germline ends. The CDR3 covers 15 residues. Germline CDR1 is SGHDT and CDR2 is YYEEEE. The DNA of the CDR3 is TGTGCCAGCAGTACATCGGACCGCGGTTCGGACGAGCAGTACTTC. Its translation: CASSTSDRGSDEQYF. The full variable domain, with the rest looked up from reference TRBV5-6 and TRBJ2-7, is DAGVTQSPTHLIKTRGQQVTLRCSPKSGHDTVSWYQQALGQGPQFIFQYYEEEERQRGNFPDRFSGHQFPNYSSELNVNALLLGDSALYLCASSTSDRGSDEQYFGPGTRLTVT.

This clonotype was found many times. The chain recombines TRBV7-2 with TRBJ1-3; TRBD1 might be the D (6 bases). V gave up 5 bases and J gave up 3 bases, with 11 bases separating them. This CDR3 comprises 14 residues. Germline V gene data show CDR1 as SGHTA and CDR2 as FQGNSA. DNA for the CDR3: TGTGCCAGCAGCCCCCAGGGGTTTGGAAACACCATATATTTT. Translation gives CASSPQGFGNTIYF.

This clonotype came up many times. The chain has TRBV6-1 and TRBJ1-6, with D possibly matching TRBD1 (6 bases). The CDR3 is 15 residues long. The V gene's germline CDR1 is MNHNS and CDR2 SASEGT. V was trimmed by 8 bases and J by 9 bases, leaving 20 bases between them. The CDR3 coding sequence is TGTGCCAGCGGGAGTATTGAGGGGGAGAGTTCACCCCTCCACTTT. It codes for CASGSIEGESSPLHF.

This clonotype has ten or more counts. The chain carries TRBV12-3 or TRBV12-4 and TRBJ2-2, with D perhaps TRBD1 or TRBD2 (5 bases each). The CDR3 covers 16 residues. Trimming removed 5 bases at V and 6 bases at J, with 19 bases between. The CDR3 coding sequence is TGTGCCAGCAGTCCACCCCCGAGGGGTTCCTCCGGGGAGCTGTTTTTT. This sequence encodes CASSPPPRGSSGELFF.

The sample holds a few counts of this clonotype. The chain couples TRBV7-9 to TRBJ2-7; perhaps TRBD2 as D (5 bases). Trimming removed 7 bases at V and 5 bases at J, with 21 bases between. Germline V gene sequence: CDR1 SEHNR, CDR2 FQNEAQ (reference sequence). This CDR3 region has 15 residues. Here the CDR3 DNA reads TGTGCCAGCACCCTTAGTGGAGCGGAACCCGACGAGCAGTACTTC. Translated: CASTLSGAEPDEQYF.

This chain connects TRBV29-1 to TRBJ2-7; TRBD1 aligns across 9 bases. Losses at the gene ends were 6 bases for V and 2 bases for J; bases not matched to a gene: 2. This CDR3 has 12 residues. The V gene's germline CDR1 is SQVTM and CDR2 ANQGSEA. This CDR3 reads CSVGTGTYEQYF. The CDR3 coding sequence is TGCAGCGTGGGGACAGGGACCTACGAGCAGTACTTC.

This clonotype was detected only a few times. This chain uses TRBV12-3 or TRBV12-4 with TRBJ2-7, with TRBD1 as a possible D gene (6 bases). This CDR3 has 15 amino acids. V lost 5 bases to trimming and J lost 6 bases, with 20 bases between them. The CDR3 DNA is TGTGCCAGCAGTCCACCGAGGGGGAGAGGGGCCGAGCAGTACTTC. It specifies CASSPPRGRGAEQYF.

This clonotype has only one observation. This rearrangement joins TRBV27 to TRBJ2-7, with D perhaps TRBD1 (6 bases). Germline V gene lookup returns CDR1 MNHEY and CDR2 SMNVEV (reference sequence). The CDR3 length is 15 residues. Trimming took 2 bases from V and 3 from J, leaving 14 bases between them. The CDR3 is CASSLTDRFLYEQYF. CDR3 DNA sequence: TGTGCCAGCAGTTTAACCGACAGGTTCCTCTACGAGCAGTACTTC.

At least ten counts were recorded for this clonotype. The chain employs TRBV11-2 and TRBJ2-7; no reliable D call. Trimming pared 3 bases from V and 4 bases from J, leaving 16 bases between. The CDR3 sequence is 15 residues long. CDR1 is SGHAT, CDR2 FQNNGV, per germline. CDR3 region: CASSLSSAEVYEQYF. The DNA of the CDR3 is TGTGCCAGCAGCTTGTCGTCCGCAGAAGTATACGAGCAGTACTTC.

In its sample, this clonotype was seen many times. The J gene is TRBJ1-1, the V gene TRBV30, with 11 bases lining up with TRBD1. The junction had 3 bases not matched to a gene; V was cut back by 6 bases and J by 6 bases. In germline, CDR1 is GTSNPN, CDR2 SVGIG (reference sequence). The CDR3 covers 12 residues. Here the CDR3 DNA reads TGTGCCTGTGGACAGGGGGCGTCTGAAGCTTTCTTT. Translated: CACGQGASEAFF.

The genes are TRBV2 and TRBJ1-1; D gene uncertain. Trimming left V 6 bases short and J 8 bases short, with 13 bases between. This CDR3 has 12 residues. The V gene's germline CDR1 is SNHLY and CDR2 FYNNEI. This CDR3 reads CASRVTGVEAFF. CDR3 coding DNA: TGTGCCAGCAGGGTGACCGGAGTCGAAGCTTTCTTT. Using reference TRBV2 and TRBJ1-1 for the parts outside the CDR3, the full variable domain is EPEVTQTPSHQVTQMGQEVILRCVPISNHLYFYWYRQILGQKVEFLVSFYNNEISEKSEIFDDQFSVERPDGSNFTLKIRSTKLEDSAMYFCASRVTGVEAFFGQGTRLTVV.

On this clonotype itself: An end of the junction differs from the germline gene, which may be a read error. The chain carries TRBV11-2 and TRBJ2-4; TRBD1 agrees at 9 bases. CDR1 is SGHAT, CDR2 FQNNGV, per germline. The length of the CDR3 is 16 residues. The CDR3 protein is CASSEGQGVARNIQYF. CDR3 sequence (DNA): TGTGCCAGCAGCGAGGGACAGGGCGTAGCCAGAAACATTCAGTACTTC.